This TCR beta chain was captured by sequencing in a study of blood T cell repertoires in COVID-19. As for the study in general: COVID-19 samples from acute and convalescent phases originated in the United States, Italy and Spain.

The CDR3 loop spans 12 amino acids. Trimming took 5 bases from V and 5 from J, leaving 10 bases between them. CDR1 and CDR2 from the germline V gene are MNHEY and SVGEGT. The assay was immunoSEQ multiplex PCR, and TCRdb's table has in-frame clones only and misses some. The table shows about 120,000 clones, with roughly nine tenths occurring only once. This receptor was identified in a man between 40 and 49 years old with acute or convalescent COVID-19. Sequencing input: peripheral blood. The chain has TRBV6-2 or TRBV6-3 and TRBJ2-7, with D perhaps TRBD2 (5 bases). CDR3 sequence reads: CASSDGINEQYF. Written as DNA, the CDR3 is TGTGCCAGCAGTGACGGGATAAACGAGCAGTACTTC.